These 20 T cell receptor beta chains were sequenced from one sample in a study of control samples from healthy donors and cancer patients. The repertoire was sequenced with immunoSEQ multiplex PCR; TCRdb's copy has only in-frame clones and lacks some. The data hold around 120,000 clones, with approximately 89% observed a single time. Sequenced sample: blood. These receptors were collected from a woman under 30 in good health.

The rearrangement uses TRBV5-5 and TRBJ2-4, with 7 bases identical to TRBD1. The CDR3 contains 16 residues. V trimming: 4 bases; J trimming: 3 bases; junction bases outside the gene matches: 10. The germline V gene encodes CDR1 SGHKS and CDR2 YYEKEE (reference sequence). The CDR3 loop is CASSQFDRVIKNIQYF. As DNA, the CDR3 is TGTGCCAGCAGCCAATTTGACAGGGTGATCAAAAACATTCAGTACTTC. Full variable domain (remainder filled in from reference TRBV5-5 and TRBJ2-4): DAGVTQSPTHLIKTRGQQVTLRCSPISGHKSVSWYQQVLGQGPQFIFQYYEKEERGRGNFPDRFSARQFPNYSSELNVNALLLGDSALYLCASSQFDRVIKNIQYFGAGTRLSVL.

The chain uses TRBV28 and TRBJ2-7; 13 bases agree with TRBD2. The CDR3 covers 16 residues. Looked up from germline, CDR1 is MDHEN and CDR2 is SYDVKM. The trim removed 5 bases at V and 3 bases at J, leaving 7 bases unmatched. The CDR3 region is CASSGSGLAGNYEQYF. The CDR3 DNA is TGTGCCAGCAGTGGATCGGGACTAGCGGGAAACTACGAGCAGTACTTC.

V is TRBV29-1 and J is TRBJ2-5, with TRBD1 matching over 8 bases. Germline-derived CDR1 and CDR2 are SQVTM and ANQGSEA. V shed 7 bases, J shed 3 bases, and the junction held 4 bases outside the gene matches. This CDR3 spans 12 amino acids. The CDR3 here is CSAGQGEETQYF. The CDR3 DNA follows: TGCAGCGCAGGACAGGGAGAAGAGACCCAGTACTTC.

V usage is TRBV9 and J usage is TRBJ1-1; D possibly corresponds to TRBD1 (5 bases). This CDR3 spans 14 amino acids. Germline V gene data show CDR1 as SGDLS and CDR2 as YYNGEE. Trimming took 1 base from V and 1 from J, leaving 8 bases between them. The CDR3 protein is CASSVNGGNTEAFF. In DNA form, the CDR3 reads TGTGCCAGCAGCGTAAATGGGGGGAACACTGAAGCTTTCTTT.

This chain joins TRBV6-6 and TRBJ1-1, with 7 bases matching TRBD1. CDR3 length equals 15 residues. Losses at the gene ends were 8 bases for V and 5 bases for J; bases not matched to a gene: 14. The germline V gene encodes CDR1 MNHNY and CDR2 SVGAGI (reference sequence). The CDR3 bases are TGTGCCAGCGGCTACCAGGGGGGGGGAAATACTGAAGCTTTCTTT. Translating gives CASGYQGGGNTEAFF.

The chain is built from TRBV19 and TRBJ2-7, with TRBD2 matching 10 bases. This CDR3 spans 15 amino acids. CDR1 is LNHDA and CDR2 is SQIVND in the germline V gene (reference sequence). Unmatched junction bases numbered 7, after V lost 4 bases and J lost 4 bases. Here the CDR3 reads CASSRIAGGGYEQYF. DNA of the CDR3: TGTGCCAGTAGTAGAATAGCGGGAGGTGGTTACGAGCAGTACTTC.

The chain couples TRBV7-3 to TRBJ2-2; no reliable D call. Germline V gives CDR1 SGHTA, CDR2 FQGTGA. There are 12 residues in the CDR3. The germline V and J ends were trimmed by 3 bases and 5 bases, with 4 bases remaining between them. For the CDR3, the DNA is TGTGCCAGCAGCTTGGGGACCGGGGAGCTGTTTTTT. Translation: CASSLGTGELFF.

The chain joins TRBV5-1 to TRBJ1-3, with TRBD1 as a possible D gene (5 bases). V was trimmed by 4 bases and J by 4 bases, leaving 12 bases between them. The CDR3 spans 14 residues. The germline V gene has CDR1 SGHRS and CDR2 YFSETQ. The CDR3 DNA follows: TGCGCCAGCAGCCTTCAGGGTAGGGGAAACACCATATATTTT. This encodes CASSLQGRGNTIYF.

The V gene is TRBV7-8, the J gene TRBJ2-1, with 14 bases that match TRBD2. Germline CDR1 and CDR2: SGHVS and FQNEAQ. The CDR3 is 18 amino acids. With 5 bases clipped from V and 0 bases from J, the junction kept 6 bases outside the gene matches. The DNA for the CDR3 is TGTGCCAGCAGCCCTGGACTAGCGGGGGGTTACTCCTACAATGAGCAGTTCTTC. Encoded protein: CASSPGLAGGYSYNEQFF.

The chain uses TRBV28 and TRBJ1-3; no firm D call. Germline V gene lookup returns CDR1 MDHEN and CDR2 SYDVKM. The length of the CDR3 is 12 residues. Trimming left V 5 bases short and J 4 bases short, with 6 bases between. CDR3 nucleotide sequence: TGTGCCAGCAGTCATCCCGGAAACACCATATATTTT. Protein: CASSHPGNTIYF.

This chain connects TRBV21-1 to TRBJ2-3; the table's D call, TRBD1, was not checked against the DNA. TRBV21-1 is a recognized pseudogene. The CDR3 loop spans 16 amino acids. In DNA, the CDR3 is TGTGCCAGCAGCACCTCGACAGGAACTAGCACAGATACGCAGTATTTT. Translated, it gives CASSTSTGTSTDTQYF.

The rearrangement joins TRBV20-1 to TRBJ1-6, with no clear D. There are 11 residues in the CDR3. V dropped 4 bases and J dropped 14 bases, with 12 bases sitting between them. Germline lookup yields CDR1 DFQATT and CDR2 SNEGSKA (reference sequence). The CDR3 sequence: CSATVYSALHF. Here the CDR3 DNA reads TGCAGTGCTACTGTTTATTCGGCCCTCCACTTT.

This chain links TRBV29-1 with TRBJ1-1, with TRBD1 matching 8 bases. With 8 bases clipped from V and 2 bases from J, the junction kept 7 bases outside the gene matches. This CDR3 has 13 amino acids. The germline CDR1 and CDR2 sequences are SQVTM and ANQGSEA. CDR3 in DNA: TGCAGCTTTCGACAGGGGTTTAACACTGAAGCTTTCTTT. Translated, it gives CSFRQGFNTEAFF.

The rearrangement links TRBV4-3 to TRBJ2-2, with TRBD1 identical over 10 bases. Looked up from germline, CDR1 is LGHNA and CDR2 is YSLEER. J was trimmed by 6 bases and V by 0 bases; bases with no gene match: 4. This CDR3 is 16 amino acids long. The CDR3 DNA follows: TGCGCCAGCAGCCAAGAGTGGGACAGGGGATCCGGGGAGCTGTTTTTT. Protein product: CASSQEWDRGSGELFF.

This chain links TRBV10-3 with TRBJ1-2; D not resolved. With 2 bases removed from V and 4 bases from J, the gap between germline ends came to 8 bases. This CDR3 is built from 13 residues. From germline, CDR1 is ENHRY and CDR2 SYGVKD. The CDR3 reads CAISEVASYGYTF. CDR3 nucleotide sequence: TGTGCCATCAGTGAGGTGGCGAGCTATGGCTACACCTTC.

The V call is TRBV6-2 or TRBV6-3, the J call TRBJ1-2; unclear D gene. The V gene lost 2 bases and the J gene lost 2 bases, with 9 bases spanning the gap. CDR1 and CDR2 from the germline V gene are MNHEY and SVGEGT. This CDR3 has 14 amino acids. The CDR3 DNA is TGTGCCAGCAGTTACCTGGACGGGAACTATGGCTACACCTTC. Its translation is CASSYLDGNYGYTF.

V is TRBV4-3 and J is TRBJ2-3; D is uncertain. This CDR3 region has 14 residues. Per germline, CDR1 LGHNA and CDR2 YSLEER. V was cut by 0 bases and J by 6 bases, with 10 bases left in between. CDR3 sequence (DNA): TGCGCCAGCAGCCAAGATGGGTTTTCTGATACGCAGTATTTT. It specifies CASSQDGFSDTQYF.

This clone came up a few times. The gene calls are TRBV6-5 and TRBJ1-6; no clear D gene. V was trimmed by 2 bases and J by 6 bases, leaving 8 bases between them. CDR3 length: 14 amino acids. Germline loops: CDR1 MNHEY, CDR2 SVGAGI. CDR3 DNA sequence: TGTGCCAGCAGTTACCGGGCCCCTAATTCACCCCTCCACTTT. It yields the protein CASSYRAPNSPLHF.

This clone was observed a single time. J is TRBJ2-7 and V is TRBV28; D is unclear. CDR1 and CDR2 (germline): MDHEN, SYDVKM. CDR3 length: 12 residues. V was cut by 4 bases and J by 9 bases, with 13 bases left in between. CDR3 residues: CASSSVLQRQYF. The CDR3, as DNA: TGTGCCAGCAGTTCAGTCCTCCAGAGGCAGTACTTC.

Notes on this clone: Because the CDR3's place on the DNA is in doubt, the DNA is left out and the CDR3 is given as listed by TCRdb. This rearrangement joins TRBV28 to TRBJ1-2. Germline V gene sequence: CDR1 MDHEN, CDR2 SYDVKM. Termini included, the CDR3 measures 14 amino acids. This CDR3 reads CASSSSREPYGYTF.